Listed below are T cell receptor beta chains from one sample, sequenced in a study of OX40 agonist ivuxolimab in advanced cancers. Here immunoSEQ multiplex PCR was the method, and the copy in TCRdb shows in-frame clones only, minus some. Of nearly 70,000 clones listed, about nine tenths are singletons. Here the sequenced sample was CD4+ or CD8+ T cells sorted from blood, taken in a trial of the OX40 agonist ivuxolimab. Source of these receptors: an adult with an advanced solid tumor such as melanoma, head and neck, liver or kidney cancer. CDR3s include the opening cysteine and the closing phenylalanine or tryptophan. The D gene is left open where the match is weak. Expanded clones get a size class; other rows say once, few or many, or leave the size out.

d_call: -
j_call: TRBJ1-1
clone_size: once
v_call: TRBV7-2
cdr3_nt: TGTGCCAGCAGTTGGAAGGGGGGAAACACTGAAGCTTTCTTT
cdr3_aa: CASSWKGGNTEAFF

d_call: -
j_call: TRBJ1-2
clone_size: -
v_call: TRBV19
cdr3_nt: TGTGCCAGTAGTATTGGAAGGGAAAGGCTTTTCTATGGCTACACCTTC
cdr3_aa: CASSIGRERLFYGYTF

d_call: -
j_call: TRBJ1-4
clone_size: -
v_call: TRBV18
cdr3_nt: TGTGCCAGCTCGCCCCTGATGAGGGGTCAGAATGAAAAACTGTTTTTT
cdr3_aa: CASSPLMRGQNEKLFF

d_call: -
j_call: TRBJ2-5
clone_size: -
v_call: TRBV19
cdr3_nt: TGTGCCAGTAGTAGGCCCTTCCAAGAGACCCAGTACTTC
cdr3_aa: CASSRPFQETQYF

d_call: TRBD2
j_call: TRBJ2-7
clone_size: -
v_call: TRBV6-5
cdr3_nt: TGTGCCAGCGGTAGGGAGGGAACCTCCTACGAGCAGTACTTC
cdr3_aa: CASGREGTSYEQYF

d_call: -
j_call: TRBJ2-2
clone_size: -
v_call: TRBV11-3
cdr3_nt: TGTGCCAGCAGCTTTTCAGGGTGGGACGGGGAGCTGTTTTTT
cdr3_aa: CASSFSGWDGELFF

d_call: -
j_call: TRBJ1-1
clone_size: -
v_call: TRBV30
cdr3_nt: TGTGCCTGGGATATGGAGGTAGGAACTGAAGCTTTCTTT
cdr3_aa: CAWDMEVGTEAFF

d_call: -
j_call: TRBJ1-6
clone_size: medium-sized
v_call: TRBV4-3
cdr3_nt: TGCGCCAGCAGCCAAGATTACAGGAGGAAGAATTCACCCCTCCACTTT
cdr3_aa: CASSQDYRRKNSPLHF

d_call: -
j_call: TRBJ1-2
clone_size: few
v_call: TRBV2
cdr3_nt: TGTGCCAGCACTCTGCAGGGAGGGAATGGCTACACCTTC
cdr3_aa: CASTLQGGNGYTF

d_call: -
j_call: TRBJ2-7
clone_size: -
v_call: TRBV7-9
cdr3_nt: TGTGCCAGCAGCTTAGGTCGCAGCGGCCCTACGAATCAGCAGTACTTC
cdr3_aa: CASSLGRSGPTNQQYF

d_call: -
j_call: TRBJ1-5
clone_size: -
v_call: TRBV6-1
cdr3_nt: TGTGCCAGCAGTGCTGGGACGGCCCGGAATCAGCCCCAGCATTTT
cdr3_aa: CASSAGTARNQPQHF

d_call: -
j_call: TRBJ2-3
clone_size: -
v_call: TRBV25-1
cdr3_nt: TGTGCCAGCAGTGAGGGGGGCACAGATACGCAGTATTTT
cdr3_aa: CASSEGGTDTQYF

d_call: -
j_call: TRBJ1-1
clone_size: -
v_call: TRBV2
cdr3_nt: TGTGCCAGCAGTAGGGAACGCACTGAAGCTTTCTTT
cdr3_aa: CASSRERTEAFF

d_call: TRBD2
j_call: TRBJ2-2
clone_size: -
v_call: TRBV19
cdr3_nt: TGTGCCAGTAACCAAGCGGGGGGACACACCGGGGAGCTGTTTTTT
cdr3_aa: CASNQAGGHTGELFF

d_call: -
j_call: TRBJ2-2
clone_size: once
v_call: TRBV5-1
cdr3_nt: TGCGCCAGCAGCTTGTCGGCACAGGTCGGGAACACCGGGGAGCTGTTTTTT
cdr3_aa: CASSLSAQVGNTGELFF

d_call: -
j_call: TRBJ1-1
clone_size: -
v_call: TRBV6-1
cdr3_nt: TGTGCCAGCAGGGGATATGGGACCACTGAAGCTTTCTTT
cdr3_aa: CASRGYGTTEAFF

d_call: -
j_call: TRBJ2-1
clone_size: -
v_call: TRBV30
cdr3_nt: TGTGCCTGGAGAAGGTCCTCCTACAATGAGCAGTTCTTC
cdr3_aa: CAWRRSSYNEQFF

d_call: TRBD1
j_call: TRBJ2-7
clone_size: -
v_call: TRBV27
cdr3_nt: TGTGCCAGCAGTTTCCGACAGGGAATGGGGTCCTACGAGCAGTACTTC
cdr3_aa: CASSFRQGMGSYEQYF

d_call: -
j_call: TRBJ2-7
clone_size: -
v_call: TRBV6-6
cdr3_nt: TGTGCCAGCAGCCAGAGGGACGAGCAGTACTTC
cdr3_aa: CASSQRDEQYF

d_call: -
j_call: TRBJ2-3
clone_size: -
v_call: TRBV5-8
cdr3_nt: TGTGCCAGCAGCTCGGGCTCGGCAGTTAGCACAGATACGCAGTATTTT
cdr3_aa: CASSSGSAVSTDTQYF

d_call: -
j_call: TRBJ1-5
clone_size: once
v_call: TRBV7-2
cdr3_nt: TGTGCCAGCAGCGGGGGCGGCAATCAGCCCCAGCATTTT
cdr3_aa: CASSGGGNQPQHF

d_call: -
j_call: TRBJ2-7
clone_size: -
v_call: TRBV5-4
cdr3_nt: TGTGCCAGCAGCTTGGGGGGACAAATCAGCTCCTACGAGCAGTACTTC
cdr3_aa: CASSLGGQISSYEQYF

d_call: -
j_call: TRBJ1-5
clone_size: once
v_call: TRBV5-1
cdr3_nt: TGCGCCAGCTCACAAATGGGTGGGGGCGGCCAGCCCCAGCATTTT
cdr3_aa: CASSQMGGGGQPQHF

d_call: -
j_call: TRBJ1-3
clone_size: few
v_call: TRBV6-5
cdr3_nt: TGTGCCAGCAGCCGAACAGAATTTTCTGGAAACACCATATATTTT
cdr3_aa: CASSRTEFSGNTIYF

d_call: TRBD1
j_call: TRBJ2-3
clone_size: -
v_call: TRBV18
cdr3_nt: TGTGCCAGCTCACCCCCCAAACAGGGGTACGCAGATACGCAGTATTTT
cdr3_aa: CASSPPKQGYADTQYF

d_call: -
j_call: TRBJ1-1
clone_size: -
v_call: TRBV6-5
cdr3_nt: TGTGCCAGCCGGGGGGGCCCCCAATATGAAGCTTTCTTT
cdr3_aa: CASRGGPQYEAFF